This T cell receptor beta chain was obtained from a study of cytomegalovirus exposure and HLA in healthy donors (dated by TCRdb to between 2016 and 2019). Concerning the study at large: In an earlier analysis of 550 to 750 of the donors, 276 Gb of sequence data and 120 million or so unique TCR beta sequences from roughly 200 million T cells were reported. High-throughput TCR immunosequencing, statistical association of individual TCRs with disease status, and machine learning were combined to predict cytomegalovirus infection status. All discovery cohort repertoires had been generated on a single sequencing platform. Donor age, sex, ethnicity and CMV serostatus were compiled together with the repertoire data. Typing coverage differed by locus: A, B, C, DRB1 and DQB1 were typed in roughly 620-640 donors, DQA1 in about 500, DPA1 in some 610, and DPB1 in roughly 470. An early release that covered roughly 600 HLA-typed donors contained 300 to 350 gigabases of sequencing data and tens of millions of unique TCR sequences. Among the roughly 400 genotyped donors, under 90% belonged to the genetic ancestry cluster associated with self-reported Caucasian donors. To decide whether each TCR beta V gene segment behaved as functional or pseudogenic, an earlier analysis of some 600 of the donors relied on high-throughput TCR beta sequencing. HLA typing covered class I and class II loci at four-digit resolution. The study aimed to test whether signatures of past pathogen exposure could be identified by cataloging public T cell receptors. A later analysis re-examined previously published TCR beta repertoires from over 500 donors and added high-resolution HLA genotyping to investigate patterns of TCR occurrence. A later genetic analysis took genome-wide SNP genotypes for about three fifths of the 666 donors and used that subset as a discovery cohort. Four to six DR-DQ haplotypes were handled as single units for association and clustering, since linkage in the cohort was strong. Rather than using new phenotypic data, the later analysis identified candidate immune exposures from TCR beta sequences and from how often those sequences occurred across donors. The study profiled the T cell repertoires of about 720 subjects by immunosequencing and related them to cytomegalovirus serostatus. In addition to the first cohort of about 650 subjects, a separate validation cohort of 130 or so different subjects was used. Among 398 genotyped donors of the cohort, an average of 235,054 unique TCR beta nucleotide sequences were sequenced per donor, about a sixth of them non-productive. The full study reports these points: The 87-base-pair reads could not distinguish some IMGT-functional V segments, including TRBV6-2 and TRBV6-3, so those segments were excluded. The presence/absence analyses assumed that sequencing depth was roughly uniform across donors, and that assumption may not be true. In the study, about 150 TCR beta chains were listed as associated with cytomegalovirus. Most TCR sequences were observed very rarely across donors, whereas some public TCRs were present in many individuals. In a later analysis, the rate of TCR association differed among HLA loci, with DRB1 alleles having the most associated TCRs and HLA-C alleles having the fewest. In a later genetic analysis, a missense DCLRE1C variant was associated with V-gene and J-gene trimming of TCR beta chains, and the association was replicated in an independent cohort. A cluster of highly shared sequence variants was judged likely to be a technical artifact of the sequencing pipeline. Compared with equally common non-associated chains, HLA-associated TCR beta chains in a later analysis were more clonally expanded and had lower generation probabilities. A later analysis found that most CMV-associated TCR beta chains appeared HLA-restricted, with HLA associations seemingly driven largely by CMV exposure. A later analysis associated 17,000 or so TCR beta sequences with specific HLA alleles at a false discovery rate of 0.05. This cohort had only TCR beta chains sequenced, and the lack of alpha or paired-chain data limited which features could be detected. Strong co-occurrence of HLA alleles, especially DR and DQ, made assigning TCR associations to individual alleles difficult. The classifier was reported to diagnose cytomegalovirus status with high specificity and sensitivity in both the original and validation cohorts. Because counts were too low, approximately 18 rarely observed V segments, including chromosome 9 orphons, were excluded from the earlier analysis of fewer than 650 of the donors. A later genetic analysis reported fewer N-insertions in productive TCRs among donors in an Asian-associated ancestry cluster than the roughly 670-donor mean. The authors suggested that the approach could potentially be extended to other disease states and immunological phenotypes. Several of the top co-occurrence clusters appeared to be linked to parvovirus B19, influenza, CMV and Epstein-Barr virus, according to a later analysis. Correlated functional status among segregating V segments might be attributable to linkage disequilibrium, but an unknown experimental factor could not be ruled out. Because some donors lacked HLA typing at each locus, the association tests relied only on the typed subset. A few of the identified cytomegalovirus-associated TCR beta chains were confirmed in vitro to be specific for cytomegalovirus antigens. A further reported finding was that TCR beta sequences accurately predicted the HLA-A and HLA-B alleles for most subjects in the first cohort. An earlier analysis of 587 of the donors showed that most TCR beta V segments appeared in productive rearrangements either about 87% or about 30% of the time, which broadly matched IMGT annotations. The only immune exposure information available for the cohort was CMV serostatus.

Inclusive of the bounding cysteine and phenylalanine, the CDR3 is 14 residues long. Only the CDR3 part of the read is kept: 42 bases, read in frame from the first base. CDR1 is given as PRHDT and CDR2 as FYEKMQ, both from the germline V gene (reference sequence). The germline V and J ends show losses of 5 bases and 6 bases respectively, and no gene match explains 5 bases of the junction. Libraries were made using the immunoSEQ multiplex PCR assay. The multiplex PCR relied on a mix of 60 forward primers for TCR Vbeta segments and 13 reverse primers for TCR Jbeta segments. A multiplex PCR assay on genomic DNA amplified the CDR3 region of rearranged TCR beta genes. On the Illumina HiSeq System, the amplified TCR beta libraries were sequenced as 87-base-pair reads. For the original study's pipeline: A later analysis counted some 74 million unique TCR beta chains across the 600 to 850 repertoires, and about 10 million of these chains were shared by at least two donors. Raw reads were error-corrected and collapsed into unique sequences with a nearest-neighbor algorithm that merged closely related sequences to remove PCR and sequencing errors. Alignment of CDR3 sequences to IMGT reference sequences was used to assign V, D and J gene segments. For a sequence to be retained, a match of at least six nucleotides to both a V gene segment and a J gene segment was required. A rearrangement was called productive if the CDR3 had no stop codons and remained in frame with V and J, and every other rearrangement was called non-productive. CDR3 was defined by IMGT convention, running from the second conserved V-encoded cysteine to the conserved J-encoded phenylalanine. The earlier analysis of about 610 of the donors excluded sequences that lacked an unambiguous match to a single V gene segment. An earlier analysis of several hundred of the donors called V segments functional above 56.7% productive rearrangements and segregating when the between-donor standard deviation exceeded 5%. To diagnose cytomegalovirus status from the catalog of TCR beta chain sequences, a statistical classification framework was built. In a later analysis, V and J genes were assigned by comparing TCR nucleotide sequences against IMGT/GENE-DB human TR gene sequences. Using the TCRdist pipeline, a later analysis assigned CDR3 sequences along with most-parsimonious VDJ recombination scenarios. In a later analysis, every TCR beta chain was defined by the combination of its CDR3 amino acid sequence and its V-gene family, and reads without a unique V-gene family were dropped. To address suspected cross-contamination and a sequencing artifact, a later analysis removed 450 to 700 highly shared, low-generation-probability nucleotide sequences. A later analysis calculated a clonal expansion index for each public chain from normalized within-repertoire ranks of inferred template counts. Generation probabilities in a later analysis came from a VDJ recombination model fitted to out-of-frame rearrangements, and those results were checked against IGoR. A later analysis scored TCR-TCR, TCR-HLA and TCR-CMV co-occurrence with hypergeometric tests, applying a repertoire-size bias correction to TCR pairs. To estimate false discovery rates, a later analysis permuted the HLA or CMV assignments 20 times. In a later analysis, co-occurring TCRs were grouped using DBSCAN, and TCRdist sequence similarity was added for clustering within HLA-allele-positive subsets. Co-occurrence clustering excluded repertoires with fewer than 30,000 or more than 120,000 public chains, plus five with anomalous nucleotide sharing. TCRdb obtained this table from immuneACCESS and retained in-frame rearrangements with V and J assigned. These tables miss some clones; where compared with another copy, unresolved V genes account for less than half of the shortfall, and the remainder is unexplained. The DNA was the basis for D and trimming; V, J and clone size are from that table. In this sample the table shows 140,000 or so clones, about 82% of which occur a single time. Jointly, the top ten make up about 3.7% of the sample.

The cohort consisted of some 730 healthy bone marrow donors. Cohort members were all nominally healthy when sampled, although unrecorded immune exposures were likely present. The donor tested CMV seronegative and was one of the 352 seronegative cohort members. A peripheral blood sample was collected from each donor, and TCR beta sequencing was performed on peripheral blood mononuclear cells. The Qiagen DNeasy Blood Extraction Kit was used to extract genomic DNA from the blood cell samples. As for this clone: The clone's antigen remains unknown. The input lacks base qualities; no much larger clone sits a single base away.

The receptor comes from a male donor in good health and CMV-seronegative. The sequence is built from TRBV13 and TRBJ2-5, and 11 bases in between align with TRBD2. Sequencing was done on a sample of PBMCs. The bases are TGTGCCAGCAGCCTTGCTAGCGGGGGGCAGACCCAGTACTTC. The translation is CASSLASGGQTQYF.